What follows are 12 T cell receptor beta chains derived from one specimen sequenced in a study of T-cell memory formation after mild COVID-19. A single record per CDR3 protein comes from TCRdb applying MiXCR to the 5' RACE reads. Found here are around 320,000 distinct CDR3 sequences, over 11% of them singletons; the top ten hold around 20%. Specimen: PBMCs or a T cell subset sorted from them (not recorded which). These receptors were taken from a man between 18 and 35 years old who had mild COVID-19 (a few samples of this study predate the infection). Cell type and time point are not known.

The V gene is TRBV4-3, the J gene TRBJ1-1; D call uncertain. This CDR3 has 15 residues. Germline V gene lookup returns CDR1 LGHNA and CDR2 YSLEER. The ends were cut back, 4 bases at V and 6 bases at J, with 18 bases in the middle. The CDR3 bases are TGCGCCAGCAGCCCCTCTTGGGGAGGAGGGCCTGAAGCTTTCTTT. Protein product: CASSPSWGGGPEAFF.

This clonotype appeared a few times. This rearrangement joins TRBV5-1 to TRBJ2-3; 8 bases are a match to TRBD2. Germline CDR1 is SGHRS and CDR2 is YFSETQ. The ends lost 4 bases at V and 4 bases at J; junction bases unmatched: 5. This CDR3 comprises 14 residues. CDR3 nucleotides: TGCGCCAGCAGCCCGGGGGGGGTCCCAGATACGCAGTATTTT. Translated, it gives CASSPGGVPDTQYF.

This clonotype has more than one count but fewer than ten. The chain has TRBV12-3 or TRBV12-4 and TRBJ1-1, with D tentatively TRBD1 (6 bases). V was trimmed by 6 bases and J by 8 bases, leaving 13 bases between them. This CDR3 spans 12 amino acids. DNA for the CDR3: TGTGCCAGCAGCCGACTGGACAGAGAAGCTTTCTTT. Encoded protein: CASSRLDREAFF.

The rearrangement joins TRBV27 to TRBJ2-7; 9 bases match TRBD1. CDR3 length: 13 amino acids. Germline V gives CDR1 MNHEY, CDR2 SMNVEV (reference sequence). V lost 5 bases, J lost 5 bases, and 4 bases stayed unmatched. As DNA, the CDR3 is TGTGCCAGCAGTACACAGGGGGCCCACGAGCAGTACGTC. Translating gives CASSTQGAHEQYV.

This clonotype was seen a handful of times. The V and J genes are TRBV24-1 and TRBJ2-3; 7 positions agree with TRBD2. The V and J ends lost 4 bases and 3 bases, in that order; junction bases with no gene match: 12. Germline assignment: CDR1 KGHDR and CDR2 SFDVKD. The CDR3 length is 17 residues. CDR3 nucleotides: TGTGCCACCAGTGAGCCCCCAGGTAGACTAGCAACAGATACGCAGTATTTT. Protein: CATSEPPGRLATDTQYF.

The chain recombines TRBV12-3 or TRBV12-4 with TRBJ2-2, with a possible D match to TRBD1 (6 bases). Trimming shortened V by 8 bases and J by 1 base, and 14 bases separated the two germline ends. The CDR3 loop spans 15 amino acids. The CDR3 nucleotides are TGTGCCAGCCCTGAGGGACATCTGAACACCGGGGAGCTGTTTTTT. Residues: CASPEGHLNTGELFF.

This clonotype has only a few counts. The rearrangement joins TRBV12-3 or TRBV12-4 to TRBJ2-4; D is perhaps TRBD2 (6 bases). The CDR3 sequence is 14 residues long. Trimming took off 3 bases at V and 7 bases at J, with 13 bases between the two ends. Written as DNA, the CDR3 is TGTGCCAGCAGTTTGGAGGGTAGCCCCAACATTCAGTACTTC. This gives the protein CASSLEGSPNIQYF.

This clonotype was observed a handful of times. This chain uses TRBV7-9 with TRBJ2-7; TRBD2 matches 7 bases. Germline CDR1 reads SEHNR; CDR2 reads FQNEAQ (reference sequence). This CDR3 spans 15 amino acids. After removal of 5 bases from V and 4 bases from J, the junction contained 11 bases not matched to a gene. The CDR3 spells CASSPHGEGGYEQYV. The DNA for the CDR3 is TGTGCCAGCAGCCCACACGGGGAGGGTGGGTACGAGCAGTACGTC.

This clonotype occurred a few times. The chain combines TRBV20-1 with TRBJ1-1, with D uncertain. This CDR3 is 14 amino acids long. The V gene lost 6 bases and the J gene lost 1 base, with 15 bases spanning the gap. Germline loops: CDR1 DFQATT, CDR2 SNEGSKA (reference sequence). The CDR3, as DNA: TGCAGTGCATCGGGCCCACGTAAGAACACTGAAGCTTTCTTT. Translation: CSASGPRKNTEAFF.

The chain combines TRBV5-1 with TRBJ1-1; no reliable D call. CDR3 length: 15 residues. Deletions cut 0 bases from V and 3 bases from J, with 12 bases between. Germline V CDR1 and CDR2: SGHRS, YFSETQ. CDR3 nucleotides: TGCGCCAGCAGCTTGGTCGCGGGGTTGGACACTGAAGCTTTCTTT. Protein sequence: CASSLVAGLDTEAFF.

The rearrangement links TRBV12-3 or TRBV12-4 to TRBJ2-3; 7 bases match TRBD1. V shed 5 bases and J 4 bases; nucleotides not matched to a gene: 6. The CDR3 covers 14 residues. In DNA, the CDR3 is TGTGCCAGCAGTACGACAGGGATGCCAGATACGCAGTATTTT. It encodes CASSTTGMPDTQYF.

This clonotype came up a few times. The chain employs TRBV20-1 and TRBJ2-7, with 7 bases aligning to TRBD2. The germline V gene encodes CDR1 DFQATT and CDR2 SNEGSKA (reference sequence). This CDR3 is 13 amino acids long. The V and J ends lost 3 bases and 0 bases, in that order; junction bases with no gene match: 2. The DNA of the CDR3 is TGCAGTGCTAGCGGGGGGAGCTCCTACGAGCAGTACTTC. Translation: CSASGGSSYEQYF.